The 30 T cell receptor beta chains below come from one sample, sequenced in a study of T cell responses to AZD1222 COVID-19 vaccine. The protocol was immunoSEQ multiplex PCR, while the TCRdb copy is restricted to in-frame clones and leaves out a portion. The sample contains approximately 130,000 clones, about 88% of which appear only once. The sequencing here drew on peripheral blood, taken 28 days after the second AZD1222 dose. The receptor set was obtained from an adult who received the AZD1222 COVID-19 vaccine.

V and J are TRBV30 and TRBJ2-1; TRBD2 aligns across 10 bases. CDR1 is GTSNPN and CDR2 is SVGIG in the germline V gene (reference sequence). Trimming cost V 0 bases and J 7 bases; bases outside gene matches: 3. The CDR3 loop spans 14 amino acids. The chain's CDR3 is CAWSVGTSVNEQFF. As DNA, the CDR3 is TGTGCCTGGAGTGTAGGGACTAGCGTAAATGAGCAGTTCTTC.

The chain recombines TRBV7-2 with TRBJ1-3; D is ambiguous. The CDR3 has 14 amino acids. Trimming removed 1 base at V and 4 bases at J, with 8 bases between. Germline CDR1 is SGHTA and CDR2 is FQGNSA. CDR3 in amino acids: CASSLGGVGNTIYF. The CDR3 DNA is TGTGCCAGCAGCTTAGGCGGCGTCGGAAACACCATATATTTT. The variable domain in full, completed from reference TRBV7-2 and TRBJ1-3, reads GAGVSQSPSNKVTEKGKDVELRCDPISGHTALYWYRQSLGQGLEFLIYFQGNSAPDKSGLPSDRFSAERTGGSVSTLTIQRTQQEDSAVYLCASSLGGVGNTIYFGEGSWLTVV.

The chain recombines TRBV6-1 with TRBJ1-1; unclear D gene. The CDR3 extends over 12 amino acids. Germline assignment: CDR1 MNHNS and CDR2 SASEGT. V was trimmed by 2 bases and J by 11 bases, leaving 12 bases between them. The CDR3 spells CASSESSPPAFF. DNA for the CDR3: TGTGCCAGCAGTGAATCCTCCCCCCCGGCTTTCTTT.

The J gene is TRBJ1-2, the V gene TRBV5-6; D is uncertain. The length of the CDR3 is 13 residues. Germline V gene sequence: CDR1 SGHDT, CDR2 YYEEEE. V shed 2 bases and J shed 5 bases, with 10 bases lying between them. CDR3 sequence: CASSFVAQYGYTF. CDR3 nucleotides: TGTGCCAGCAGCTTCGTAGCCCAGTATGGCTACACCTTC.

To note about this clone: In the same sample, other DNA sequences code for this CDR3. The CDR3 reads CASSYGQGGTEAFF. DNA for the CDR3: TGTGCCAGCAGTTACGGGCAGGGAGGGACTGAAGCTTTCTTT. V gene TRBV6-5 combines with J gene TRBJ1-1; a weak D match, TRBD1 (5 bases). Trimming shortened V by 2 bases and J by 5 bases, and 12 bases separated the two germline ends. The CDR3 extends over 14 amino acids. The germline CDR1 and CDR2 sequences are MNHEY and SVGAGI.

This chain links TRBV3-1 (or the pseudogene TRBV3-2) with TRBJ2-7; TRBD2 matches 11 bases. The CDR3 runs 14 residues. Germline CDR1 LGHDT, CDR2 YNNKEL (reference sequence). V shed 4 bases and J 2 bases; nucleotides not matched to a gene: 1. The CDR3, as DNA: TGTGCCAGCAGCCTTAGCGGGAGGGCCTACGAGCAGTACTTC. Translating gives CASSLSGRAYEQYF.

The chain links TRBV15 to TRBJ1-2, with D hard to call. The V end lost 0 bases, the J end lost 6 bases, and 17 bases lay between the germline ends. The CDR3 sequence is 16 residues long. Germline CDR1 is LNHNV and CDR2 is YYDKDF (reference sequence). This CDR3 reads CATSRDPANALHGYTF. In DNA form, the CDR3 reads TGTGCCACCAGCAGAGATCCGGCGAATGCCCTCCATGGCTACACCTTC.

This clone was counted a few times. V and J are TRBV6-5 and TRBJ1-1, with 10 bases that match TRBD1. Germline loops: CDR1 MNHEY, CDR2 SVGAGI. The CDR3 extends over 15 amino acids. J gave up 4 bases and V 2 bases, and 4 bases lay outside the gene matches. CDR3 nucleotide sequence: TGTGCCAGCAGTTACGCGCGGACAGGGGGCACTGAAGCTTTCTTT. Translation: CASSYARTGGTEAFF.

The chain links TRBV12-3 or TRBV12-4 to TRBJ1-5; D remains unclear. The CDR3 runs to 13 residues. V gave up 5 bases and J gave up 7 bases, with 12 bases separating them. The CDR3 spells CASSPGDVQPQHF. CDR3 nucleotides: TGTGCCAGCAGTCCCGGGGATGTCCAGCCCCAGCATTTT.

This rearrangement joins TRBV25-1 to TRBJ1-1; D possibly corresponds to TRBD1 (5 bases). The CDR3 contains 14 residues. Germline CDR1 reads MGHDK; CDR2 reads SYGVNS. The V and J ends lost 1 base and 5 bases respectively, with 11 bases between them. This CDR3 is CASSELGERTEAFF. CDR3 nucleotides: TGTGCCAGCAGTGAATTAGGGGAGAGGACTGAAGCTTTCTTT.

This clone has a single count. This chain links TRBV11-2 with TRBJ2-7; either TRBD1 or TRBD2 may supply D (6 bases each). CDR3 length: 16 amino acids. Germline CDR1 SGHAT, CDR2 FQNNGV. The V gene lost 3 bases and the J gene lost 3 bases, with 18 bases spanning the gap. The CDR3 protein is CASSLMPRGQIYEQYF. CDR3 in DNA: TGTGCCAGCAGCTTGATGCCCCGGGGGCAGATCTACGAGCAGTACTTC.

The chain joins TRBV19 to TRBJ1-4; D not resolved. The ends were cut back, 0 bases at V and 7 bases at J, with 9 bases in the middle. CDR3 length: 14 amino acids. From germline, CDR1 is LNHDA and CDR2 SQIVND (reference sequence). The CDR3: CASSIDQATEKLFF. CDR3 nucleotides: TGTGCCAGTAGTATAGATCAGGCCACTGAAAAACTGTTTTTT. Full variable domain (missing parts from reference TRBV19 and TRBJ1-4): DGGITQSPKYLFRKEGQNVTLSCEQNLNHDAMYWYRQDPGQGLRLIYYSQIVNDFQKGDIAEGYSVSREKKESFPLTVTSAQKNPTAFYLCASSIDQATEKLFFGSGTQLSVL.

The rearrangement joins TRBV19 to TRBJ2-1; 9 nucleotides line up with TRBD2. This CDR3 contains 14 residues. Germline V gene sequence: CDR1 LNHDA, CDR2 SQIVND (reference sequence). V shed 7 bases, J shed 9 bases, and the junction held 10 bases outside the gene matches. The CDR3 DNA follows: TGTGCCAGTACCACCCTAGCGGGATGGGGTGAGCAGTTCTTC. This encodes CASTTLAGWGEQFF. The variable domain in full, completed from reference TRBV19 and TRBJ2-1, reads DGGITQSPKYLFRKEGQNVTLSCEQNLNHDAMYWYRQDPGQGLRLIYYSQIVNDFQKGDIAEGYSVSREKKESFPLTVTSAQKNPTAFYLCASTTLAGWGEQFFGPGTRLTVL.

This clone was recorded a few times. The chain couples TRBV7-2 to TRBJ1-1; weak D call: TRBD1 (5 bases). V shed 4 bases and J shed 5 bases, with 11 bases lying between them. The length of the CDR3 is 13 residues. Germline V gives CDR1 SGHTA, CDR2 FQGNSA. The CDR3 nucleotides read TGTGCCAGCAGCTCGGGGGTCTCGACTGAAGCTTTCTTT. This sequence encodes CASSSGVSTEAFF.

This clone was picked up a small number of times. V usage is TRBV30 and J usage is TRBJ1-5; unclear D gene. The CDR3 runs 12 residues. Germline V gives CDR1 GTSNPN, CDR2 SVGIG (reference sequence). The ends were cut back, 2 bases at V and 7 bases at J, with 9 bases in the middle. CDR3 DNA: TGTGCCTGGAGTCTCAGGTTCCAGCCCCAGCATTTT. Translation gives CAWSLRFQPQHF.

V is TRBV5-6 and J is TRBJ2-1; 10 bases match TRBD2. Losses at the gene ends were 8 bases for V and 8 bases for J; bases not matched to a gene: 10. The CDR3 sequence is 14 residues long. The V gene's germline CDR1 is SGHDT and CDR2 YYEEEE. CDR3 loop: CASSLAGVVYEQFF. DNA for the CDR3: TGTGCCAGTAGCCTAGCGGGAGTGGTCTATGAGCAGTTCTTC. The complete variable domain, with remaining parts taken from reference TRBV5-6 and TRBJ2-1, reads DAGVTQSPTHLIKTRGQQVTLRCSPKSGHDTVSWYQQALGQGPQFIFQYYEEEERQRGNFPDRFSGHQFPNYSSELNVNALLLGDSALYLCASSLAGVVYEQFFGPGTRLTVL.

V and J are TRBV5-1 and TRBJ2-1; 9 bases align to TRBD1. J gave up 5 bases and V 3 bases, and 9 bases lay outside the gene matches. The V gene's germline CDR1 is SGHRS and CDR2 YFSETQ. This CDR3 is built from 16 residues. In DNA form, the CDR3 reads TGCGCCAGCAGCTCACAGGGACAGGGCCGAAACAATGAGCAGTTCTTC. This encodes CASSSQGQGRNNEQFF.

The V gene is TRBV7-2, the J gene TRBJ2-2, with 8 bases identical to TRBD2. This CDR3 contains 16 residues. V shed 5 bases and J 7 bases; nucleotides not matched to a gene: 12. Germline V gene data show CDR1 as SGHTA and CDR2 as FQGNSA. The DNA of the CDR3 is TGTGCCAGCAGCGGGGGGACCGGGACTAGTTACGGGGAGCTGTTTTTT. It translates to CASSGGTGTSYGELFF. The whole variable domain, filled in from reference TRBV7-2 and TRBJ2-2, reads GAGVSQSPSNKVTEKGKDVELRCDPISGHTALYWYRQSLGQGLEFLIYFQGNSAPDKSGLPSDRFSAERTGGSVSTLTIQRTQQEDSAVYLCASSGGTGTSYGELFFGEGSRLTVL.

J is TRBJ2-6 and V is TRBV6-1; 11 bases match TRBD1. This CDR3 is 17 amino acids long. Germline lookup yields CDR1 MNHNS and CDR2 SASEGT. Trimming took 4 bases from V and 2 from J; bases not matched to a gene: 4. The CDR3 sequence: CASSAWDRGTGANVLTF. The CDR3 DNA follows: TGTGCCAGCAGTGCCTGGGACAGGGGGACTGGGGCCAACGTCCTGACTTTC.

The chain combines TRBV7-3 with TRBJ2-1; TRBD2 matches at 12 bases. CDR3 length: 18 residues. Germline lookup yields CDR1 SGHTA and CDR2 FQGTGA. V dropped 3 bases and J dropped 8; count of bases not matched to a gene: 14. CDR3 sequence (DNA): TGTGCCAGCAGCTTCTACCCCGGATCTAGCGGGGGGGCTGATGAGCAGTTCTTC. It codes for CASSFYPGSSGGADEQFF.

This clone has just one count. V and J are TRBV5-4 and TRBJ2-1; TRBD2 matches at 9 bases. Germline trimming cut 4 bases from V and 4 bases from J; bases unmatched to any gene: 15. CDR1 and CDR2 (germline): SGHNT, YYREEE (reference sequence). CDR3 length: 18 amino acids. In nucleotides, the CDR3 is TGTGCCAGCAGCCCAGCGGGGATCCGCGGGAGGGGATACAATGAGCAGTTCTTC. Protein sequence: CASSPAGIRGRGYNEQFF.

V is TRBV30 and J is TRBJ2-5; D is perhaps TRBD1 (7 bases). Germline V CDR1 and CDR2: GTSNPN, SVGIG (reference sequence). The V and J ends lost 3 bases and 4 bases respectively, with 15 bases between them. This CDR3 region has 14 residues. DNA of the CDR3: TGTGCCTGGAGCGGAGGGGGGACAGCAGAGACCCAGTACTTC. Its protein product is CAWSGGGTAETQYF.

CDR3 loop: CASSRQGNTEAFF. The CDR3 DNA reads TGTGCCAGTAGCCGACAGGGGAACACTGAAGCTTTCTTT. The chain couples TRBV19 to TRBJ1-1; 7 nucleotides align to TRBD1. The J segment lost 1 base and the V segment lost 6 bases, leaving 2 bases of the junction unmatched. The CDR3 consists of 13 residues. Germline V lookup: CDR1 LNHDA, CDR2 SQIVND (reference sequence).

This sequence joins TRBV5-1 and TRBJ1-5; a possible D gene is TRBD1 (5 bases). Per germline, CDR1 SGHRS and CDR2 YFSETQ. This CDR3 spans 13 amino acids. The V end lost 8 bases, the J end lost 8 bases, and 17 bases lay between the germline ends. The CDR3 DNA sequence: TGCGCCAGTTCAGGGTCGGGAGGGAAGCCCCAGCATTTT. Encoded protein: CASSGSGGKPQHF.

CDR3 nucleotide sequence: TGTGCCAGCTCATCTCGGAACGGGGCTCAGCCCCAGCATTTT. The encoded protein is CASSSRNGAQPQHF. The chain carries TRBV18 and TRBJ1-5; D perhaps matches TRBD1 (5 bases). CDR3 length equals 14 residues. Trimming removed 5 bases at V and 6 bases at J, with 14 bases between. Germline-derived CDR1 and CDR2 are KGHSH and LQKENI.

The rearrangement joins TRBV11-3 to TRBJ2-3, with a tentative D call TRBD2 (6 bases). The V end was cut by 5 bases, the J end by 7 bases, with 22 bases between. Germline lookup yields CDR1 SGHNT and CDR2 YENEEA. The CDR3 contains 16 residues. CDR3 bases: TGTGCCAGCAGCGCCGTCGGGAGTGTGGGGTTTAATACGCAGTATTTT. It translates to CASSAVGSVGFNTQYF.

The V call is TRBV2, the J call TRBJ2-7; either TRBD1 or TRBD2 may supply D (5 bases each). The V gene's germline CDR1 is SNHLY and CDR2 FYNNEI. V was trimmed by 5 bases and J by 3 bases, leaving 14 bases between them. CDR3 size: 14 residues. CDR3 in amino acids: CASSRRGDFYEQYF. CDR3 coding DNA: TGTGCCAGCAGTCGCCGGGGCGATTTCTACGAGCAGTACTTC. Looking up the rest from reference TRBV2 and TRBJ2-7 gives the full variable domain: EPEVTQTPSHQVTQMGQEVILRCVPISNHLYFYWYRQILGQKVEFLVSFYNNEISEKSEIFDDQFSVERPDGSNFTLKIRSTKLEDSAMYFCASSRRGDFYEQYFGPGTRLTVT.

This chain connects TRBV19 to TRBJ2-1; 7 nucleotides align to TRBD2. Germline V gene data show CDR1 as LNHDA and CDR2 as SQIVND (reference sequence). V dropped 6 bases and J dropped 5; count of bases not matched to a gene: 4. The CDR3 has 13 residues. The CDR3 spells CASREAGDNEQFF. In DNA form, the CDR3 reads TGTGCCAGTAGGGAGGCGGGAGACAATGAGCAGTTCTTC.

V usage is TRBV30 and J usage is TRBJ2-3; the match to TRBD2 covers 7 bases. Germline V gene sequence: CDR1 GTSNPN, CDR2 SVGIG (reference sequence). CDR3 size: 15 residues. J gave up 4 bases and V 2 bases, and 9 bases lay outside the gene matches. CDR3 DNA sequence: TGTGCCTGGAGTAAGGCGGGAGAGGGTTCAGATACGCAGTATTTT. Amino acid sequence: CAWSKAGEGSDTQYF.

The CDR3 DNA reads TGCGCCAGCAGCCAAGGGATCAGGGAAGAGACCCAGTACTTC. Protein sequence: CASSQGIREETQYF. The chain has TRBV4-1 and TRBJ2-5; perhaps TRBD1 as D (5 bases). Germline V lookup: CDR1 MGHRA, CDR2 YSYEKL. This CDR3 contains 14 residues. Trimming pared 1 base from V and 3 bases from J, leaving 9 bases between.